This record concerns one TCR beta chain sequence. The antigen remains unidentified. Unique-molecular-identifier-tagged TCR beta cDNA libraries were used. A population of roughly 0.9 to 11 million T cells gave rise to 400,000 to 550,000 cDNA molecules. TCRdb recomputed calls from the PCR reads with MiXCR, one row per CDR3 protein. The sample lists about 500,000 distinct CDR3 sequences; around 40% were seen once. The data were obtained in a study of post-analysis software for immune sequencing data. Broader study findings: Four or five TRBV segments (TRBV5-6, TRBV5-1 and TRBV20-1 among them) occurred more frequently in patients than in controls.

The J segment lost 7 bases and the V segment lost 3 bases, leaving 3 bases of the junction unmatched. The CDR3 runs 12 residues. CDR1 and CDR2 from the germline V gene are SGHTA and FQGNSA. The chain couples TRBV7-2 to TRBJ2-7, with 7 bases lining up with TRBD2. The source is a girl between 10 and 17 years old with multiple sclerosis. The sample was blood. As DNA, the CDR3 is TGTGCCAGCAGCTTGGCTAGCGGAGAGCAGTACTTC. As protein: CASSLASGEQYF.